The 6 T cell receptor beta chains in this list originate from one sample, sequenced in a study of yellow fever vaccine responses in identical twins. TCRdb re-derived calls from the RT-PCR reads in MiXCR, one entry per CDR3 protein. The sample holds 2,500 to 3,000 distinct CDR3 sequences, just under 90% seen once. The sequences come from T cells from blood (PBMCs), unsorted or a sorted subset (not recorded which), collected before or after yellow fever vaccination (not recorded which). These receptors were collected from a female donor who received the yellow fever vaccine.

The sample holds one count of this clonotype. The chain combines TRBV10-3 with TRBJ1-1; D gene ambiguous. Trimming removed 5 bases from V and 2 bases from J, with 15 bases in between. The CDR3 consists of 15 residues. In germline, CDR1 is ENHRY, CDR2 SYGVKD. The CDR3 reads CAISFFGPKNTEAFF. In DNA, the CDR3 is TGTGCCATCAGTTTCTTTGGACCAAAAAACACTGAAGCTTTCTTT.

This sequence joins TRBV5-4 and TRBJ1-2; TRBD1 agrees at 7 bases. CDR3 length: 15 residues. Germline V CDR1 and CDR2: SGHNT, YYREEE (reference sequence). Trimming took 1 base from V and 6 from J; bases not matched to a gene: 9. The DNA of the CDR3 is TGTGCCAGCAGCTTGTCTCACAGGGGTAGAGATGGCTACACCTTC. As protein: CASSLSHRGRDGYTF.

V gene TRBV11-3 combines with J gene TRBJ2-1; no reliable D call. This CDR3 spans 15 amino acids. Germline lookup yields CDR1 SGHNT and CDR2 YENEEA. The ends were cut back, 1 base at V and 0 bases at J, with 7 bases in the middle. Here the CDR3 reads CASSLGSTSYNEQFF. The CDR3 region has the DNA TGTGCCAGCAGCTTAGGTAGTACCTCCTACAATGAGCAGTTCTTC.

CDR3 DNA sequence: TGTGCCAGCAGTACTGTCTACGAGCAGTACTTC. Translation: CASSTVYEQYF. This chain connects TRBV2 to TRBJ2-7; D not certain. CDR1 is SNHLY and CDR2 is FYNNEI in the germline V gene. V was cut by 5 bases and J by 3 bases, with 5 bases left in between. CDR3 length: 11 amino acids.

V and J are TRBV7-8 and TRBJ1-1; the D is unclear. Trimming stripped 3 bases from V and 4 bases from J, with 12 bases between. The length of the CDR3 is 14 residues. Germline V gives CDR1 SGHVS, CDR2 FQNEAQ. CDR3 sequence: CASSFDPTITEAFF. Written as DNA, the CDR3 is TGTGCCAGCAGCTTTGATCCAACGATCACTGAAGCTTTCTTT.

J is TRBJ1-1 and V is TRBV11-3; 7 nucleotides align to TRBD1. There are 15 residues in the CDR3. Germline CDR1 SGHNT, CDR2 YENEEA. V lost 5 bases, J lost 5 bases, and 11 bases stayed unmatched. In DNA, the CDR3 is TGTGCCAGCAGCACCTCACGACAGGGAAGGACTGAAGCTTTCTTT. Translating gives CASSTSRQGRTEAFF.